This T cell receptor beta chain was found in a study of T cell changes during pregnancy in multiple sclerosis. The V gene's germline CDR1 is MNHNS and CDR2 SASEGT. Unmatched junction bases numbered 5, after V lost 3 bases and J lost 9 bases. The CDR3 sequence is 14 residues long. Produced via immunoSEQ multiplex PCR; TCRdb's table is partial and in-frame only. Here the sample spans approximately 33,000 clones, 70% to 90% being singletons. V usage is TRBV6-1 and J usage is TRBJ1-6; TRBD1 matches 7 bases. The sequence came from a female donor in good health, enrolled as a control in a pregnancy study. The specimen was CD4+ T cells from peripheral blood mononuclear cells, collected in the first trimester of pregnancy. CDR3 in amino acids: CASSEQTGISPLHF. The CDR3, as DNA: TGTGCCAGCAGTGAGCAGACAGGGATTTCACCCCTCCACTTT.